Below are 14 T cell receptor beta chains sequenced from a single sample in a study of identical twins. TCRdb reprocessed the 5' RACE reads with MiXCR, giving one entry per CDR3 protein. The table records some 460,000 distinct CDR3 sequences, more than 13% of them present only once. Separately, the same data were catalogued under a study of yellow fever vaccine responses in identical twins.

Sequenced material: CD4+ T cells sorted from blood. The receptors stem from a woman younger than 30 in good health.

This clonotype was observed a few times. This sequence joins TRBV28 and TRBJ2-7; 9 bases are a match to TRBD1. CDR1 is MDHEN and CDR2 is SYDVKM in the germline V gene. The V and J ends lost 7 bases and 6 bases, in that order; junction bases with no gene match: 10. The CDR3 spans 14 residues. CDR3 in amino acids: CASMGGQGTLEQYF. Written as DNA, the CDR3 is TGTGCCAGCATGGGGGGACAGGGAACCCTCGAGCAGTACTTC.

This clonotype was detected only a few times. The rearrangement joins TRBV9 to TRBJ2-2, with unresolved D. V shed 0 bases and J shed 6 bases, with 6 bases lying between them. The germline V gene encodes CDR1 SGDLS and CDR2 YYNGEE. The CDR3 extends over 13 amino acids. The CDR3 DNA reads as TGTGCCAGCAGCGTAGTGACGTCCGGGGAGCTGTTTTTT. It yields the protein CASSVVTSGELFF.

This clonotype occurred a few times. The chain is built from TRBV16 and TRBJ2-1, with no clear D. The CDR3 consists of 12 residues. From germline, CDR1 is KGHSY and CDR2 FQNENV. V was cut by 1 base and J by 8 bases, with 6 bases left in between. CDR3 amino acids: CASSQLRYEQFF. CDR3 in DNA: TGTGCCAGCAGCCAATTGAGGTATGAGCAGTTCTTC. The full variable domain, rest sourced from reference TRBV16 and TRBJ2-1, is GEEVAQTPKHLVRGEGQKAKLYCAPIKGHSYVFWYQQVLKNEFKFLISFQNENVFDETGMPKERFSAKCLPNSPCSLEIQATKLEDSAVYFCASSQLRYEQFFGPGTRLTVL.

This clonotype was observed a handful of times. This sequence joins TRBV5-6 and TRBJ2-1, with D perhaps TRBD1 (5 bases). V was pared by 0 bases and J by 0 bases, with 19 bases between. The germline gives CDR1 SGHDT, CDR2 YYEEEE. The CDR3 runs to 19 residues. The CDR3 sequence is CASSLDVGEKGSSYNEQFF. In nucleotides, the CDR3 is TGTGCCAGCAGCTTGGATGTAGGGGAAAAGGGAAGCTCCTACAATGAGCAGTTCTTC.

This clonotype occurred a few times. The chain uses TRBV29-1 and TRBJ2-5; maybe TRBD2 (6 bases). The CDR3 has 14 amino acids. The germline CDR1 and CDR2 sequences are SQVTM and ANQGSEA. Trimming removed 8 bases from V and 5 bases from J, with 21 bases in between. The CDR3 region has the DNA TGCAGCCTAGGCGGTGGAGGGGCTGGTGAGACCCAGTACTTC. It yields the protein CSLGGGGAGETQYF.

The chain is built from TRBV7-2 and TRBJ2-1, with TRBD1 matching over 7 bases. Germline assignment: CDR1 SGHTA and CDR2 FQGNSA. The CDR3 covers 13 residues. V was pared by 7 bases and J by 10 bases, with 10 bases of the junction left unmatched. As DNA, the CDR3 is TGTGCCAGCAACCGGCAGGGGGTCGACGAGCAGTTCTTC. Amino acid sequence: CASNRQGVDEQFF.

Comments on this clonotype: The germline gene is not matched at one end of the junction; a read error may be the cause. V and J are TRBV12-3 or TRBV12-4 and TRBJ2-2; 11 bases are shared with TRBD2. This CDR3 comprises 19 residues. Written as DNA, the CDR3 is TGTGCCCGCAGTTCCTTTTCGCTCCTAGCGGGGGGAGACACCGGGGAGCTGTTTTTT. Translating gives CARSSFSLLAGGDTGELFF.

This clonotype was picked up a small number of times. The gene calls are TRBV6-5 and TRBJ2-1; 8 bases are a match to TRBD2. Trimming at V came to 0 bases and at J to 7 bases, leaving 8 bases not matched to a gene. Germline CDR1 MNHEY, CDR2 SVGAGI. The CDR3 sequence is 16 residues long. CDR3 sequence: CASSYSSGGMGNEQFF. In DNA, the CDR3 is TGTGCCAGCAGTTACTCGAGCGGGGGTATGGGGAATGAGCAGTTCTTC.

The table lists this clonotype with a few counts. DNA of the CDR3: TGCAGCGCCCCGACAGGAAACACAGATACGCAGTATTTT. Translation: CSAPTGNTDTQYF. V and J are TRBV29-1 and TRBJ2-3; perhaps TRBD1 as D (6 bases). This CDR3 comprises 13 residues. The V end lost 7 bases, the J end lost 2 bases, and 13 bases lay between the germline ends. The germline V gene has CDR1 SQVTM and CDR2 ANQGSEA.

This clonotype was recorded a few times. J is TRBJ2-2 and V is TRBV20-1; tentatively, D is TRBD2 (5 bases). V lost 1 base to trimming and J lost 3 bases, with 15 bases between them. The germline gives CDR1 DFQATT, CDR2 SNEGSKA (reference sequence). The CDR3 is 16 amino acids. CDR3 residues: CSARGPGRVHTGELFF. CDR3 in DNA: TGCAGTGCTAGAGGGCCTGGGAGAGTACACACCGGGGAGCTGTTTTTT.

Many counts were recorded for this clonotype. The chain couples TRBV7-2 to TRBJ2-3, with TRBD2 matching over 16 bases. CDR1 is SGHTA, CDR2 FQGNSA, per germline. CDR3 length equals 16 residues. Germline trimming cut 3 bases from V and 3 bases from J; bases unmatched to any gene: 0. The CDR3 loop reads CASSLGLAGGTDTQYF. CDR3 nucleotide sequence: TGTGCCAGCAGCTTGGGACTAGCGGGGGGGACAGATACGCAGTATTTT. Looking up the rest from reference TRBV7-2 and TRBJ2-3 gives the full variable domain: GAGVSQSPSNKVTEKGKDVELRCDPISGHTALYWYRQSLGQGLEFLIYFQGNSAPDKSGLPSDRFSAERTGGSVSTLTIQRTQQEDSAVYLCASSLGLAGGTDTQYFGPGTRLTVL.

This clonotype was found a few times. This chain joins TRBV20-1 and TRBJ1-6; 9 positions match TRBD1. The V segment lost 3 bases and the J segment 9 bases; nucleotides outside the gene matches: 3. Germline CDR1 is DFQATT and CDR2 is SNEGSKA (reference sequence). This CDR3 contains 13 residues. This chain's CDR3 is CSASDRGVSPLHF. The CDR3 DNA reads as TGCAGTGCTAGTGACAGGGGGGTTTCACCCCTCCACTTT.

J is TRBJ2-5 and V is TRBV14; D is ambiguous. Trimming left V 0 bases short and J 7 bases short, with 9 bases between. The CDR3 is 13 amino acids. Germline V gene data show CDR1 as SGHDN and CDR2 as FVKESK. In DNA, the CDR3 is TGTGCCAGCAGCCAAGATGTGGTCGGGACCCAGTACTTC. This sequence encodes CASSQDVVGTQYF. The whole variable domain, remainder taken from reference TRBV14 and TRBJ2-5, is EAGVTQFPSHSVIEKGQTVTLRCDPISGHDNLYWYRRVMGKEIKFLLHFVKESKQDESGMPNNRFLAERTGGTYSTLKVQPAELEDSGVYFCASSQDVVGTQYFGPGTRLLVL.

The CDR3: CSASTGTLAKNIQYF. CDR3 in DNA: TGCAGTGCTAGCACAGGGACTCTAGCCAAAAACATTCAGTACTTC. The chain links TRBV20-1 to TRBJ2-4, with D possibly being TRBD1 or TRBD2 (6 bases each). Germline V gene data show CDR1 as DFQATT and CDR2 as SNEGSKA (reference sequence). V was shortened by 3 bases and J by 0 bases, with 12 bases between the two germline ends. The length of the CDR3 is 15 residues.